This TCR beta chain originates from a study of blood T cell repertoires in COVID-19. Study-level information: The cDNA or gDNA used as material had been derived from T cells, B-cell-depleted T cells, or PBMCs.

The method was immunoSEQ multiplex PCR; TCRdb's version includes in-frame clones alone and lacks a portion of them. The data show 98,000 or so clones, with more than 85% seen just once and approximately 6% held by the top ten. In germline, CDR1 is MNHEY, CDR2 SVGEGT. The CDR3 has 14 amino acids. V was pared by 0 bases and J by 0 bases, with 5 bases between. Sequenced sample: peripheral blood. This chain joins TRBV6-2 or TRBV6-3 and TRBJ1-1; D ambiguous. This sequence originates from a human donor in a cohort sampled during active COVID-19. The CDR3 here is CASSYSGMNTEAFF. The CDR3 nucleotides are TGTGCCAGCAGTTACTCCGGGATGAACACTGAAGCTTTCTTT.